This TCR beta chain emerged from a study of T-cell reconstitution after alpha-beta-depleted transplantation in children. General study results and limits: From surviving recipient T cells and thymic progenitors came the high day-60 TCRbeta diversity observed in some patients.

This clonotype was detected a few times. What it recognizes is unknown. Per the germline V gene, CDR1 is SGHTA and CDR2 is FQGTGA. There are 14 residues in the CDR3. The V and J ends lost 0 bases and 4 bases respectively, with 10 bases between them. Unique molecular identifiers were built into the TCRbeta library. From the PCR reads, TCRdb called clonotypes with MiXCR, one entry per CDR3 protein. The sample carries 550,000 to 600,000 distinct CDR3 sequences, more than 20% recorded once. The sequence was obtained from a boy under two years old who had a stem cell transplant for acute myeloid leukemia, so the T cells may come from the graft donor. The V call is TRBV7-3, the J call TRBJ2-7; D is possibly TRBD1 (5 bases). The input for sequencing was PBMCs, mostly from graft donor cells, taken 360 days after TCRalphabeta/CD19-depleted stem cell transplant. CDR3 bases: TGTGCCAGCAGCTTAACGGCAGGGCCTTACGAGCAGTACTTC. Encoded protein: CASSLTAGPYEQYF. The full variable domain, its missing parts supplied by reference TRBV7-3 and TRBJ2-7, is GAGVSQTPSNKVTEKGKYVELRCDPISGHTALYWYRQSLGQGPEFLIYFQGTGAADDSGLPNDRFFAVRPEGSVSTLKIQRTERGDSAVYLCASSLTAGPYEQYFGPGTRLTVT.